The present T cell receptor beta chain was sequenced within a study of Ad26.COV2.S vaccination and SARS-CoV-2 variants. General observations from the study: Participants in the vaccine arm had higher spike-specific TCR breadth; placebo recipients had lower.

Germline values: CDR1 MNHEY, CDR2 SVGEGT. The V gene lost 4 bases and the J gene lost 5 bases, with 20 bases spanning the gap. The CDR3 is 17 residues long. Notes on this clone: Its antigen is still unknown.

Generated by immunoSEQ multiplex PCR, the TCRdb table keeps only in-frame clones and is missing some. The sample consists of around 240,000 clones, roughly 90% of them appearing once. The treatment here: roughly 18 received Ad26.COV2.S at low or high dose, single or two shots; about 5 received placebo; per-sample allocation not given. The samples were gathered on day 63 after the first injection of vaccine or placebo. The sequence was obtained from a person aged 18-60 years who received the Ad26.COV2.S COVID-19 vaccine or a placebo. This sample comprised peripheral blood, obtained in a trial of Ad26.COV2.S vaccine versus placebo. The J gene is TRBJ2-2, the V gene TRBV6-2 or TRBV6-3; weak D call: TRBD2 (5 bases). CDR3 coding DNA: TGTGCCAGCAGTTCTCTAGGCCGCGTAGCGTGGACCGGGGAGCTGTTTTTT. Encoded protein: CASSSLGRVAWTGELFF.